The rows below give T cell receptor beta chains drawn from one sample of a study of beta chain features in type 1 diabetes. Data came from immunoSEQ multiplex PCR; TCRdb stores just in-frame clones and leaves some out. This table has 140,000 or so clones, around 13% appearing once. Sequencing used central memory CD4+ T cells from blood. The receptors here all came from a man in his late teens or twenties with type 1 diabetes. Both conserved end residues are part of each CDR3. D genes are given only for firm matches. Size tells how often a clone was seen (once, few, many) or the class of an expanded clone, and some rows leave it out.

V gene	clone size	D gene	J gene	CDR3 protein	CDR3 DNA
TRBV7-8	once	-	TRBJ1-4	CASSLLGINNEKLFF	TGTGCCAGCAGCTTATTAGGGATAAACAATGAAAAACTGTTTTTT
TRBV5-6	-	-	TRBJ1-5	CASSQTAINQPQHF	TGTGCCAGCAGCCAGACGGCCATAAATCAGCCCCAGCATTTT
TRBV7-2	-	-	TRBJ1-6	CASSLDGPGNSPLHF	TGTGCCAGCAGCTTAGATGGACCGGGGAATTCACCCCTCCACTTT
TRBV2	-	-	TRBJ1-6	CASAPDRRDNSPLHF	TGTGCCAGCGCACCCGACCGTAGGGATAATTCACCCCTCCACTTT
TRBV5-4	few	TRBD1	TRBJ2-2	CASSLDRASAGELFF	TGTGCCAGCAGCCTGGACAGGGCGAGTGCCGGGGAGCTGTTTTTT
TRBV7-9	-	-	TRBJ2-5	CASSLALETQYF	TGTGCCAGCAGCTTAGCACTGGAGACCCAGTACTTC
TRBV30	few	-	TRBJ1-2	CAWSPGMPGNYGYTF	TGTGCCTGGAGTCCGGGAATGCCAGGGAACTATGGCTACACCTTC
TRBV18	few	-	TRBJ1-4	CASSPNSPGEGEKLFF	TGTGCCAGCTCACCAAACTCACCGGGGGAAGGTGAAAAACTGTTTTTT
TRBV18	many	-	TRBJ2-7	CASRGSDYEQYF	TGTGCCAGCCGGGGCAGCGACTACGAGCAGTACTTC
TRBV18	-	-	TRBJ1-5	CASSVDSSNQPQHF	TGTGCCAGCTCAGTTGACAGTAGCAATCAGCCCCAGCATTTT
TRBV7-8	few	-	TRBJ2-5	CASSPSYPRETQYF	TGTGCCAGCAGCCCAAGTTACCCCAGGGAGACCCAGTACTTC
TRBV12-5	-	-	TRBJ2-5	CASGFGETQYF	TGTGCTAGTGGTTTTGGTGAGACCCAGTACTTC
TRBV5-1	-	-	TRBJ2-2	CASSREMANTGELFF	TGCGCCAGCAGTAGGGAAATGGCGAACACCGGGGAGCTGTTTTTT
TRBV30	-	-	TRBJ1-5	CAWSLQGQNQPQHF	TGTGCCTGGAGTCTCCAGGGTCAGAATCAGCCCCAGCATTTT
TRBV14	-	-	TRBJ2-3	CASSQEYTDTQYF	TGTGCCAGCAGCCAAGAATACACAGATACGCAGTATTTT
TRBV30	-	TRBD2	TRBJ2-7	CAWSVAGGSYEQYF	TGTGCCTGGAGTGTGGCGGGGGGATCCTACGAGCAGTACTTC
TRBV27	-	-	TRBJ2-7	CASSLREGRHDEQYF	TGTGCCAGCAGCCTCCGGGAAGGTCGGCATGACGAGCAGTACTTC
TRBV29-1	few	TRBD2	TRBJ2-5	CSVDVRSGGAGETQYF	TGCAGCGTTGATGTAAGGAGCGGGGGGGCCGGTGAGACCCAGTACTTC
TRBV6-1	few	-	TRBJ1-5	CASSATYNQPQHF	TGTGCCAGCAGTGCGACATACAATCAGCCCCAGCATTTT
TRBV5-8	-	-	TRBJ2-3	CASSLAGPSTDTQYF	TGTGCCAGCAGCCTAGCCGGGCCCAGCACAGATACGCAGTATTTT
TRBV18	many	-	TRBJ2-3	CASSPGVVADTQYF	TGTGCCAGCTCACCGGGTGTTGTGGCAGATACGCAGTATTTT